Below are 15 T cell receptor beta chains sequenced from a single sample in a study of blood T cells in healthy people across ages. The authors ran a second PCR of 7 to 11 cycles using a sample-barcoded 5' primer and a J-beta primer mix. TCRdb reanalysed the 5' RACE reads using MiXCR and keeps one entry per CDR3 protein. In the table there are 1.8 million or so distinct CDR3 sequences, about two fifths of which are singletons. The specimen sequenced was blood. The receptor source for this set is a human donor in good health.

The J gene is TRBJ2-5, the V gene TRBV25-1; D is unresolved. This CDR3 has 14 residues. Germline CDR1 reads MGHDK; CDR2 reads SYGVNS. The ends were cut back, 6 bases at V and 3 bases at J, with 14 bases in the middle. The CDR3 bases are TGTGCCAGCAGCCCCACCCCTGACAAAGAGACCCAGTACTTC. The encoded protein is CASSPTPDKETQYF. Complete variable domain (other parts from reference TRBV25-1 and TRBJ2-5): EADIYQTPRYLVIGTGKKITLECSQTMGHDKMYWYQQDPGMELHLIHYSYGVNSTEKGDLSSESTVSRIRTEHFPLTLESARPSHTSQYLCASSPTPDKETQYFGPGTRLLVL.

The rearrangement joins TRBV12-3 or TRBV12-4 to TRBJ2-7; D is undetermined. The ends were cut back, 7 bases at V and 2 bases at J, with 12 bases in the middle. The CDR3 has 13 amino acids. The CDR3, as DNA: TGTGCCAGCACCCGAGGTACAGCCTACGAGCAGTACTTC. Its protein is CASTRGTAYEQYF.

On this clonotype: The junction departs from germline at one end; a sequencing error may be responsible. V usage is TRBV5-1 and J usage is TRBJ1-1; 8 nucleotides line up with TRBD1. The germline V gene encodes CDR1 SGHRS and CDR2 YFSETQ. CDR3 length: 15 amino acids. The CDR3 DNA follows: TGCGCTAGCAGCACGGGACAGGCAATGAACACTGAAGCTTTCTTT. Translating it yields CASSTGQAMNTEAFF.

The V call is TRBV20-1, the J call TRBJ2-5; D remains ambiguous. V dropped 5 bases and J dropped 2 bases, with 15 bases sitting between them. Germline-derived CDR1 and CDR2 are DFQATT and SNEGSKA (reference sequence). CDR3 length equals 14 residues. The CDR3 DNA reads as TGCAGTGCTGTCTCAATGGCCCCACAAGAGACCCAGTACTTC. Translation gives CSAVSMAPQETQYF.

This clonotype was seen only a few times. The rearrangement links TRBV20-1 to TRBJ1-6, with 8 bases that match TRBD1. From germline, CDR1 is DFQATT and CDR2 SNEGSKA (reference sequence). With 5 bases clipped from V and 2 bases from J, the junction kept 8 bases outside the gene matches. The CDR3 is 16 residues long. The CDR3 DNA follows: TGCAGTGCTCCCAACCAGGGGGCGCCCTATAATTCACCCCTCCACTTT. It translates to CSAPNQGAPYNSPLHF.

The sample holds a few counts of this clonotype. The V gene is TRBV4-3, the J gene TRBJ2-7; D might be TRBD2 (5 bases). Germline CDR1 is LGHNA and CDR2 is YSLEER. The CDR3 covers 14 residues. Trimming took off 4 bases at V and 5 bases at J, with 15 bases between the two ends. The CDR3 nucleotides read TGCGCCAGCAGCCCGCGTGTGAGGGATCACGAGCAGTACTTC. Protein product: CASSPRVRDHEQYF.

The genes are TRBV28 and TRBJ1-2; possibly TRBD1 for D (6 bases). V was trimmed by 4 bases and J by 8 bases, leaving 14 bases between them. The CDR3 has 13 residues. Germline CDR1 reads MDHEN; CDR2 reads SYDVKM. CDR3 bases: TGTGCCAGCAGTTCCCCGGGGGCGCCCGGCTACACCTTC. This translates into CASSSPGAPGYTF.

The chain combines TRBV12-3 or TRBV12-4 with TRBJ2-1; unclear D gene. The CDR3 runs to 14 residues. The V and J ends lost 5 bases and 8 bases respectively, with 16 bases between them. The CDR3 DNA reads TGTGCCAGCAGTCCCCCGGGTCGAGGTCATGAGCAGTTCTTC. Amino acid sequence: CASSPPGRGHEQFF.

The genes are TRBV28 and TRBJ1-2; TRBD1 aligns across 7 bases. This CDR3 is built from 11 residues. In germline, CDR1 is MDHEN, CDR2 SYDVKM. The CDR3 here is CVAGGIYGYTF. In DNA form, the CDR3 reads TGTGTGGCAGGGGGAATCTATGGCTACACCTTC.

The chain carries TRBV7-2 and TRBJ2-1; no firm D call. This CDR3 contains 16 residues. Trimming cost V 5 bases and J 1 base, with 15 bases left between them. CDR1 is SGHTA, CDR2 FQGNSA, per germline. CDR3 in DNA: TGTGCCAGCAGCCCCCTAGGGTTTGGTTCCTACAATGAGCAGTTCTTC. Its translation is CASSPLGFGSYNEQFF.

The gene calls are TRBV7-9 and TRBJ1-2, with no clear D. V gave up 5 bases and J gave up 4 bases, with 20 bases separating them. CDR1 and CDR2 (germline): SEHNR, FQNEAQ (reference sequence). The CDR3 is 16 residues long. CDR3 nucleotides: TGTGCCAGCAGCCCGCCTACCCATGGAGGGATCTATGGCTACACCTTC. Protein: CASSPPTHGGIYGYTF.

In its sample, this clonotype was seen a few times. V and J are TRBV7-2 and TRBJ1-1; 7 positions match TRBD1. This CDR3 spans 13 amino acids. Germline trimming cut 5 bases from V and 8 bases from J; bases unmatched to any gene: 8. Germline CDR1 reads SGHTA; CDR2 reads FQGNSA. CDR3 sequence reads: CASSGPRGSEAFF. CDR3 DNA sequence: TGTGCCAGCAGCGGACCCAGGGGGAGCGAAGCTTTCTTT.

This clonotype was counted only a few times. This rearrangement joins TRBV20-1 to TRBJ2-7, with 8 bases identical to TRBD2. The CDR3 sequence is 15 residues long. Germline CDR1 and CDR2: DFQATT and SNEGSKA (reference sequence). Losses at the gene ends were 1 base for V and 0 bases for J; bases not matched to a gene: 5. DNA for the CDR3: TGCAGTGCTAGAGCCGACGGGGGGGCCTCCTACGAGCAGTACTTC. Translated: CSARADGGASYEQYF.

J is TRBJ2-1 and V is TRBV9; TRBD2 aligns across 7 bases. The CDR3 is 16 residues long. V lost 1 base and J lost 4; bases outside the gene matches: 8. Germline CDR1 SGDLS, CDR2 YYNGEE. CDR3 region: CASSVSASGGYNEQFF. DNA for the CDR3: TGTGCCAGCAGCGTATCGGCTAGCGGTGGGTACAATGAGCAGTTCTTC.

The chain uses TRBV5-6 and TRBJ1-2, with D possibly being TRBD1 (6 bases). Looked up from germline, CDR1 is SGHDT and CDR2 is YYEEEE. This CDR3 comprises 16 residues. V was shortened by 4 bases and J by 5 bases, with 21 bases between the two germline ends. CDR3 protein: CASSEGFRGGFYGYTF. The DNA of the CDR3 is TGTGCCAGCAGCGAGGGATTTCGAGGGGGATTTTATGGCTACACCTTC. Full variable domain (missing parts from reference TRBV5-6 and TRBJ1-2): DAGVTQSPTHLIKTRGQQVTLRCSPKSGHDTVSWYQQALGQGPQFIFQYYEEEERQRGNFPDRFSGHQFPNYSSELNVNALLLGDSALYLCASSEGFRGGFYGYTFGSGTRLTVV.